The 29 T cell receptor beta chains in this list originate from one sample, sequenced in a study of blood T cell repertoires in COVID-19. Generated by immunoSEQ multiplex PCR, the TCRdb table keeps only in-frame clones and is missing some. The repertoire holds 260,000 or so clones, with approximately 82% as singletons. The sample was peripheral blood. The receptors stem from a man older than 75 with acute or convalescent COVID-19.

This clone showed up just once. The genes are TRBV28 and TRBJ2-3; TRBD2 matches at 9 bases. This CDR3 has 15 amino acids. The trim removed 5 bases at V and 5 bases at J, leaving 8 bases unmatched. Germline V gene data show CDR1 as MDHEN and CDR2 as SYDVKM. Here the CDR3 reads CASSPAGGPGDTQYF. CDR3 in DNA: TGTGCCAGCAGTCCTGCGGGAGGGCCGGGAGATACGCAGTATTTT.

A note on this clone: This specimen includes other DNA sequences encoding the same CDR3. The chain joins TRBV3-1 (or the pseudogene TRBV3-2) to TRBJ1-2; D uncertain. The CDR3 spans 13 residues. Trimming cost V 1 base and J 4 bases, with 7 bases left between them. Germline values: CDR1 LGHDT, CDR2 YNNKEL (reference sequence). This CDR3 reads CASSQGSVYGYTF. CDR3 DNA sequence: TGTGCCAGCAGCCAAGGGTCAGTCTATGGCTACACCTTC.

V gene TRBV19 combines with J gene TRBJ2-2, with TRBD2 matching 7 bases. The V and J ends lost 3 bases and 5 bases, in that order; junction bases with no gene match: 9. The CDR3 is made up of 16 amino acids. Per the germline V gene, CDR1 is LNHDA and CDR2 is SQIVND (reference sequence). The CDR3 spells CASSIRLAVGTGELFF. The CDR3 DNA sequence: TGTGCCAGTAGTATCCGGCTAGCGGTAGGGACCGGGGAGCTGTTTTTT.

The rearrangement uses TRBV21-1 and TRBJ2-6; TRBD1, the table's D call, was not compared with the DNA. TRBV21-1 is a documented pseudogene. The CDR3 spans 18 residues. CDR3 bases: TGTGCCAGCAGTAGTGCCCGGGACAGGGGGTCTGGGGCCAACGTCCTGACTTTC. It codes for CASSSARDRGSGANVLTF.

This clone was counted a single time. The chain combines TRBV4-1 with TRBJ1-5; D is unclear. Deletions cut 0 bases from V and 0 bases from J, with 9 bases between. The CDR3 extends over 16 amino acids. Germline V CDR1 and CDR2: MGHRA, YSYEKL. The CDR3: CASSQDRRNSNQPQHF. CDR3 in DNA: TGCGCCAGCAGCCAAGATAGGCGGAATAGCAATCAGCCCCAGCATTTT.

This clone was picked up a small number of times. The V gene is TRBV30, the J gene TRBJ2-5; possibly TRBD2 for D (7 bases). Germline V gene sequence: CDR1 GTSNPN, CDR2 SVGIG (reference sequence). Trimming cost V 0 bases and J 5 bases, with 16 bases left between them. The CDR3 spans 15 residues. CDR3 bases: TGTGCCTGGAGTGTCGCCCGCGGGGGCTTTGAGACCCAGTACTTC. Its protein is CAWSVARGGFETQYF.

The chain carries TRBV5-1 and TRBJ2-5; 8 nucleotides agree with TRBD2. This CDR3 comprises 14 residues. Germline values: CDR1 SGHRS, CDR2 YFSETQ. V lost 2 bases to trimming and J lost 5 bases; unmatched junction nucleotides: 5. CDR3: CASSLDGRAETQYF. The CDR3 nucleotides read TGCGCCAGCAGCTTAGACGGGAGGGCTGAGACCCAGTACTTC. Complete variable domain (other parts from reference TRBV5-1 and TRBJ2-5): KAGVTQTPRYLIKTRGQQVTLSCSPISGHRSVSWYQQTPGQGLQFLFEYFSETQRNKGNFPGRFSGRQFSNSRSEMNVSTLELGDSALYLCASSLDGRAETQYFGPGTRLLVL.

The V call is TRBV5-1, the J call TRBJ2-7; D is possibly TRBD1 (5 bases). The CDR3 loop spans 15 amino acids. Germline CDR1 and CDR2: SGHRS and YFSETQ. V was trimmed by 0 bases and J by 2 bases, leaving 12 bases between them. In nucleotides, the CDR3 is TGCGCCAGCAGCTTGGGGGGCAGCGTAACCTACGAGCAGTACTTC. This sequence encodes CASSLGGSVTYEQYF.

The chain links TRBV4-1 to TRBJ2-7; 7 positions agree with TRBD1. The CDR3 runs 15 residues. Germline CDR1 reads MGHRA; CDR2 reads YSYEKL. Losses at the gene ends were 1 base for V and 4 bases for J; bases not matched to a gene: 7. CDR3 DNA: TGCGCCAGCAGCCAAGGGACAGGTACCCTTTACGAGCAGTACTTC. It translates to CASSQGTGTLYEQYF.

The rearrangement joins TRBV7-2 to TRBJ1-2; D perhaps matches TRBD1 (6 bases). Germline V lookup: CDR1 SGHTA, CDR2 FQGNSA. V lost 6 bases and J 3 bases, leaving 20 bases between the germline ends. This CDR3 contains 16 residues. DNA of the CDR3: TGTGCCAGCAGAAGAGTAACAGGGACCGGATACTATGGCTACACCTTC. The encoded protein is CASRRVTGTGYYGYTF.

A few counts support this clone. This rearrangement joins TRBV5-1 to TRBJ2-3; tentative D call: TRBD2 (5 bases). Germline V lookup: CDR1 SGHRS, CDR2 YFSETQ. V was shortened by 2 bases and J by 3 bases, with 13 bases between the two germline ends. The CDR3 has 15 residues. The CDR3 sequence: CASSFEGLRTDTQYF. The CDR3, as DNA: TGCGCCAGCAGCTTCGAGGGATTGAGGACAGATACGCAGTATTTT.

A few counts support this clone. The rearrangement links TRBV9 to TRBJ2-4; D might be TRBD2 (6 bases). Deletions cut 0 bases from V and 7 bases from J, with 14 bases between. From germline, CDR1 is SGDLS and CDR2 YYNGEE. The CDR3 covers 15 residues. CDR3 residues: CASSVDLLEGNIQYF. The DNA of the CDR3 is TGTGCCAGCAGCGTAGATTTGTTGGAGGGGAACATTCAGTACTTC.

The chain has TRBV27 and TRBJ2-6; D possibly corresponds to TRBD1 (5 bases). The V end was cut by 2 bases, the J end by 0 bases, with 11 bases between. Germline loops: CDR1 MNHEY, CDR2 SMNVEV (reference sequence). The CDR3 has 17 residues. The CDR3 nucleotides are TGTGCCAGCAGTTTACAGGGTCCCACCTCTGGGGCCAACGTCCTGACTTTC. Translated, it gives CASSLQGPTSGANVLTF.

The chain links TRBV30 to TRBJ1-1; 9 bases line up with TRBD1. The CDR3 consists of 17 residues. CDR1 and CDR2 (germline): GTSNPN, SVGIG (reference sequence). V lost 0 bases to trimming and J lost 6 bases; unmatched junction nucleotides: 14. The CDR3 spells CAWSVLIGTGLGSEAFF. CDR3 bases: TGTGCCTGGAGTGTACTAATTGGGACAGGGTTGGGGTCTGAAGCTTTCTTT.

As DNA, the CDR3 is TGTGCCAGCAGTTACTCGAGCAGGGGAAGAGAAGGCGAGCAGTACTTC. Its protein is CASSYSSRGREGEQYF. This chain connects TRBV6-2 or TRBV6-3 to TRBJ2-7; TRBD1 is a possible D gene (6 bases). Germline assignment: CDR1 MNHEY and CDR2 SVGEGT. The CDR3 has 16 residues. The V end was cut by 0 bases, the J end by 6 bases, with 18 bases between.

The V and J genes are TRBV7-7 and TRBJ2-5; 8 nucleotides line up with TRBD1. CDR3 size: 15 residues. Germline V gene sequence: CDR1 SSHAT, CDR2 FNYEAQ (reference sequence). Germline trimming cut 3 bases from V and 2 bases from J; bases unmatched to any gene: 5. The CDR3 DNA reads TGTGCCAGCAGCTTGCGGACAGGGCTTCAAGAGACCCAGTACTTC. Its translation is CASSLRTGLQETQYF.

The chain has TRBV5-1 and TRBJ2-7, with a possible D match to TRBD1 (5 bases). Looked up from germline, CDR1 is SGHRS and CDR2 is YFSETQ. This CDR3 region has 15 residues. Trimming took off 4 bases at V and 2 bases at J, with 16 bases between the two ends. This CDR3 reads CASSQSTGTPYEQYF. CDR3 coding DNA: TGCGCCAGCAGCCAGAGTACAGGTACCCCCTACGAGCAGTACTTC. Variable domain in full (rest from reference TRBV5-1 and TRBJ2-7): KAGVTQTPRYLIKTRGQQVTLSCSPISGHRSVSWYQQTPGQGLQFLFEYFSETQRNKGNFPGRFSGRQFSNSRSEMNVSTLELGDSALYLCASSQSTGTPYEQYFGPGTRLTVT.

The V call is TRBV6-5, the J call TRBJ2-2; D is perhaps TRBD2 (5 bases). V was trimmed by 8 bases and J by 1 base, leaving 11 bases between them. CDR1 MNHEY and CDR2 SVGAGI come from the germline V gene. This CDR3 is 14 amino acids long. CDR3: CASRTRWNTGELFF. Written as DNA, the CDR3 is TGTGCCAGCCGAACTAGGTGGAACACCGGGGAGCTGTTTTTT.

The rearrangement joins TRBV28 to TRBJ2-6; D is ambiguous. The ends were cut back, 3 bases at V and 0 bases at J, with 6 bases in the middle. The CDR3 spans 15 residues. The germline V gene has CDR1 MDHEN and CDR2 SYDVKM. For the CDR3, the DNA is TGTGCCAGCAGTTTCCCTTTCTCTGGGGCCAACGTCCTGACTTTC. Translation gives CASSFPFSGANVLTF.

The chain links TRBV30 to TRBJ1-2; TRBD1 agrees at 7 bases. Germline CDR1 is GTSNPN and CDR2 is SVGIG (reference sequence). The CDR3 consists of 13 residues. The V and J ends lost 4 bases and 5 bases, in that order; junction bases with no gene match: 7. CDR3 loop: CAWTTTGPYGYTF. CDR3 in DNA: TGTGCCTGGACTACGACAGGGCCTTATGGCTACACCTTC.

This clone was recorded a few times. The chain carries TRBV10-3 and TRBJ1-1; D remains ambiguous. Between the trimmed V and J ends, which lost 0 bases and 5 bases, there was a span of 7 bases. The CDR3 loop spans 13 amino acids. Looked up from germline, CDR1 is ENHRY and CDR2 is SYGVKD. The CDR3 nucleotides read TGTGCCATCAGTGAGTCGAGAGAGACTGAAGCTTTCTTT. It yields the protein CAISESRETEAFF.

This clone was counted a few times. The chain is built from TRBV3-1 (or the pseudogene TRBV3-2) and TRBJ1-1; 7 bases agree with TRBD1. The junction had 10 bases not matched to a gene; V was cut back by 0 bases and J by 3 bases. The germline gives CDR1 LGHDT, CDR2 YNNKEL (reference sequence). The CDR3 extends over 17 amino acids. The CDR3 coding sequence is TGTGCCAGCAGCCAAGACCTTACGACAGGGTGGGACACTGAAGCTTTCTTT. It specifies CASSQDLTTGWDTEAFF.

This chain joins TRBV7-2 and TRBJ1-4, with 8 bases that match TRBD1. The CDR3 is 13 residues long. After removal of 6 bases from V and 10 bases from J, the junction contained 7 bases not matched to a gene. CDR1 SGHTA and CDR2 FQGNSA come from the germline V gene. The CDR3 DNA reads TGTGCCAGCAGTCCCGCAGGGGGCAGAAAACTGTTTTTT. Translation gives CASSPAGGRKLFF.

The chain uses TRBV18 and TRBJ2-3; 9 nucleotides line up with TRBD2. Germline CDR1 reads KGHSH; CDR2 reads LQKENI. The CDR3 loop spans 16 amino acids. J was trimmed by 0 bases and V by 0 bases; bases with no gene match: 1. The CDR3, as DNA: TGTGCCAGCTCACCACCGGCGGGAGGGAGCACAGATACGCAGTATTTT. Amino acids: CASSPPAGGSTDTQYF. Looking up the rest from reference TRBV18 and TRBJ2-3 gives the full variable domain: NAGVMQNPRHLVRRRGQEARLRCSPMKGHSHVYWYRQLPEEGLKFMVYLQKENIIDESGMPKERFSAEFPKEGPSILRIQQVVRGDSAAYFCASSPPAGGSTDTQYFGPGTRLTVL.

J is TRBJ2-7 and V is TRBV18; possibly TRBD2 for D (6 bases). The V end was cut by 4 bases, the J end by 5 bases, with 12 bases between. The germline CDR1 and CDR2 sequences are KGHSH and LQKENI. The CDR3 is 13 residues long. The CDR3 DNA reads TGTGCCAGCTCACGGGGGGATTTCAACGAGCAGTACTTC. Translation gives CASSRGDFNEQYF.

The CDR3 loop reads CASSLILSTDTQYF. In DNA form, the CDR3 reads TGTGCCAGCAGTTTAATTCTCAGCACAGATACGCAGTATTTT. V gene TRBV27 combines with J gene TRBJ2-3; D is ambiguous. This CDR3 is 14 amino acids long. Germline V lookup: CDR1 MNHEY, CDR2 SMNVEV (reference sequence). V lost 2 bases, J lost 0 bases, and 6 bases lay in between.

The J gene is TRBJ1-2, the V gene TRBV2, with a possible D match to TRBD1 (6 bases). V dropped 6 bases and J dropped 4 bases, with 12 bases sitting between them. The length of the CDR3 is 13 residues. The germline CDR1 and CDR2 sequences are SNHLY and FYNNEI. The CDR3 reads CASSDDRSYGYTF. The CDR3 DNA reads TGTGCCAGCAGCGACGACAGGTCCTATGGCTACACCTTC.

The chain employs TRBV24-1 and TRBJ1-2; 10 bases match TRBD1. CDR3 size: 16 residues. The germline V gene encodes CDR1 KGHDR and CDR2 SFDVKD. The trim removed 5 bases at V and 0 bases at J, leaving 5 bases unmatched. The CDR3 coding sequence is TGTGCCACCAGTGGCGCAGGGACAGGGGCTAACTATGGCTACACCTTC. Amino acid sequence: CATSGAGTGANYGYTF.

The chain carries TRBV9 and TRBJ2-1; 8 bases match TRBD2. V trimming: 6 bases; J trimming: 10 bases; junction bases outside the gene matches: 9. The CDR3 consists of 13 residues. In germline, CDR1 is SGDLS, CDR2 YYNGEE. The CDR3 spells CASTRREVGEQFF. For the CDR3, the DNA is TGTGCCAGCACCCGGCGGGAGGTTGGGGAGCAGTTCTTC. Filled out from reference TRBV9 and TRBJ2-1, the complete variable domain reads DSGVTQTPKHLITATGQRVTLRCSPRSGDLSVYWYQQSLDQGLQFLIQYYNGEERAKGNILERFSAQQFPDLHSELNLSSLELGDSALYFCASTRREVGEQFFGPGTRLTVL.